The rows below give T cell receptor beta chains drawn from one sample of a study of blood T cell repertoires in COVID-19. Profiling relied on immunoSEQ multiplex PCR, and the TCRdb table lists in-frame clones only, not all of them. The table shows 110,000 to 150,000 clones, with roughly nine tenths occurring only once. Material for sequencing was peripheral blood. The receptors stem from a woman aged 60 to 75 with active COVID-19. Each CDR3 is given with its conserved first and last residue. The order of the fields is clone size, J gene, D gene, V gene, CDR3 DNA, CDR3 protein. D genes are given only for firm matches. The size of a clone is reported for some rows only, either as once, few or many, or as a class for expanded clones.

clone_size: NA; j_call: TRBJ2-7; d_call: TRBD1; v_call: TRBV6-6; cdr3_nt: TGTGCCAGCAGGATCGAGGGGGCAGGGGGATTGGGCGAGCAGTACTTC; cdr3_aa: CASRIEGAGGLGEQYF
clone_size: NA; j_call: TRBJ2-5; d_call: TRBD1; v_call: TRBV9; cdr3_nt: TGTGCCAGCAGCGTAACAGGGACAGGGCAAGAGACCCAGTACTTC; cdr3_aa: CASSVTGTGQETQYF
clone_size: NA; j_call: TRBJ2-3; d_call: TRBD1; v_call: TRBV19; cdr3_nt: TGTGCCAGTAGTATAACGGCAGGGGGCACGCAGTATTTT; cdr3_aa: CASSITAGGTQYF
clone_size: NA; j_call: TRBJ1-5; d_call: NA; v_call: TRBV2; cdr3_nt: TGTGCCAGCAGTGAAGACCGTGGGGGGGGTAATCAGCCCCAGCATTTT; cdr3_aa: CASSEDRGGGNQPQHF
clone_size: NA; j_call: TRBJ1-6; d_call: NA; v_call: TRBV7-9; cdr3_nt: TGTGCCAGCAGCCCGCCGGGAGAGAGCTCCTATAATTCACCCCTCCACTTT; cdr3_aa: CASSPPGESSYNSPLHF
clone_size: NA; j_call: TRBJ2-5; d_call: NA; v_call: TRBV5-6; cdr3_nt: TGTGCCAGCAGCTTGGATCGCGGGACCCAGTACTTC; cdr3_aa: CASSLDRGTQYF
clone_size: NA; j_call: TRBJ2-3; d_call: TRBD1; v_call: TRBV2; cdr3_nt: TGTGCCAGCACAAGACAGGGGGGGGGCACAGATACGCAGTATTTT; cdr3_aa: CASTRQGGGTDTQYF
clone_size: NA; j_call: TRBJ2-3; d_call: TRBD1; v_call: TRBV5-1; cdr3_nt: TGCGCCAGCAGCTTAGAGGGGCCGACAGGGGTTGTAGATACGCAGTATTTT; cdr3_aa: CASSLEGPTGVVDTQYF
clone_size: few; j_call: TRBJ1-5; d_call: NA; v_call: TRBV18; cdr3_nt: TGTGCCAGCTCACTGTCGACAGGTAGCAATCAGCCCCAGCATTTT; cdr3_aa: CASSLSTGSNQPQHF
clone_size: NA; j_call: TRBJ2-7; d_call: TRBD1; v_call: TRBV10-2; cdr3_nt: TGCGCCAGTAGCAGGGGGCCAAACTACGAGCAGTACTTC; cdr3_aa: CASSRGPNYEQYF
clone_size: NA; j_call: TRBJ1-2; d_call: TRBD1; v_call: TRBV5-4; cdr3_nt: TGTGCCAGCAGGTCTCAGGGGGAGGATGGCTACACCTTC; cdr3_aa: CASRSQGEDGYTF
clone_size: NA; j_call: TRBJ2-4; d_call: TRBD1; v_call: TRBV4-3; cdr3_nt: TGCGCCAGCAGCCAAGATTATTTATTGGGACAGCGGACCAACATTCAGTACTTC; cdr3_aa: CASSQDYLLGQRTNIQYF
clone_size: many; j_call: TRBJ1-2; d_call: TRBD1; v_call: TRBV30; cdr3_nt: TGTGCCTGGAATACAGGGGGAGGCTACACCTTC; cdr3_aa: CAWNTGGGYTF
clone_size: once; j_call: TRBJ2-3; d_call: TRBD2; v_call: TRBV7-2; cdr3_nt: TGTGCCAGCAGACCGCCGGGACTAGCAGTTCTGGATACGCAGTATTTT; cdr3_aa: CASRPPGLAVLDTQYF
clone_size: once; j_call: TRBJ2-7; d_call: TRBD2; v_call: TRBV27; cdr3_nt: TGTGCCAGCACTTTTTGGGGGACTAGCGTTTACGAGCAGTACTTC; cdr3_aa: CASTFWGTSVYEQYF
clone_size: NA; j_call: TRBJ1-6; d_call: NA; v_call: TRBV7-9; cdr3_nt: TGTGCCAGCAGCCCTTCCGTGCGGGGGGCTTCACCCCTCCACTTT; cdr3_aa: CASSPSVRGASPLHF
clone_size: NA; j_call: TRBJ1-4; d_call: TRBD1; v_call: TRBV5-5; cdr3_nt: TGTGCCAGCAGAAACAGGGGGCAGGGGGAAAAACTGTTTTTT; cdr3_aa: CASRNRGQGEKLFF
clone_size: NA; j_call: TRBJ2-5; d_call: TRBD1; v_call: TRBV19; cdr3_nt: TGTGCCAGTAGTATGGGACAGGGGATCCAAGAGACCCAGTACTTC; cdr3_aa: CASSMGQGIQETQYF
clone_size: NA; j_call: TRBJ2-5; d_call: TRBD2; v_call: TRBV18; cdr3_nt: TGTGCCAGCTCACCATCGGGACTAGCGCGCCAAGAGACCCAGTACTTC; cdr3_aa: CASSPSGLARQETQYF
clone_size: once; j_call: TRBJ2-2; d_call: NA; v_call: TRBV28; cdr3_nt: TGTGCCAGCAGTTTGGGCCTCACCGGGGAGCTGTTTTTT; cdr3_aa: CASSLGLTGELFF
clone_size: once; j_call: TRBJ2-2; d_call: TRBD2; v_call: TRBV10-3; cdr3_nt: TGTGCCATCAGTGAGATGGGGCCTTATAGCGGGGGGCACACCGGGGAGCTGTTTTTT; cdr3_aa: CAISEMGPYSGGHTGELFF
clone_size: NA; j_call: TRBJ1-1; d_call: TRBD1; v_call: TRBV7-9; cdr3_nt: TGTGCCAGCAGCTTTAGGACAGGGCAGAACACTGAAGCTTTCTTT; cdr3_aa: CASSFRTGQNTEAFF
clone_size: once; j_call: TRBJ1-1; d_call: TRBD1; v_call: TRBV11-1; cdr3_nt: TGTGCCAGCAGCTTAGGGGACAGGGGAACTGAAGCTTTCTTT; cdr3_aa: CASSLGDRGTEAFF
clone_size: NA; j_call: TRBJ2-4; d_call: TRBD2; v_call: TRBV28; cdr3_nt: TGTGCCAGCAGTCCCGGGACTAGCGGGATTATAACCAAAAACATTCAGTACTTC; cdr3_aa: CASSPGTSGIITKNIQYF
clone_size: NA; j_call: TRBJ2-7; d_call: NA; v_call: TRBV12-3/TRBV12-4; cdr3_nt: TGTGCCAGCACCCTTGGAGGCGAGCAGTACTTC; cdr3_aa: CASTLGGEQYF
clone_size: NA; j_call: TRBJ2-5; d_call: TRBD2; v_call: TRBV7-9; cdr3_nt: TGTGCCAGCAGCTTAAAGCGGGAGGTAGAGACCCAGTACTTC; cdr3_aa: CASSLKREVETQYF
clone_size: NA; j_call: TRBJ2-7; d_call: TRBD1; v_call: TRBV28; cdr3_nt: TGTGCCAGCAGTCTCAGGACAGGGGCCTACGAGCAGTACTTC; cdr3_aa: CASSLRTGAYEQYF
clone_size: few; j_call: TRBJ2-7; d_call: TRBD2; v_call: TRBV4-1; cdr3_nt: TGCGCCAGCAGCCTGCTCTCCGGGACTAGCGGAACCTGGGACGAGCAGTACTTC; cdr3_aa: CASSLLSGTSGTWDEQYF
clone_size: NA; j_call: TRBJ2-7; d_call: TRBD1; v_call: TRBV6-5; cdr3_nt: TGTGCCAGCAGTCCGCAGGGGGCGGGCGAGCAGTACTTC; cdr3_aa: CASSPQGAGEQYF
clone_size: NA; j_call: TRBJ2-7; d_call: NA; v_call: TRBV7-9; cdr3_nt: TGTGCCAGCAGCCCAGTAGCGGACCCCAACGAGCAGTACTTC; cdr3_aa: CASSPVADPNEQYF
clone_size: NA; j_call: TRBJ2-7; d_call: NA; v_call: TRBV2; cdr3_nt: TGTGCCAGCAGTGAAATCGCGGGGCCCCGCGGCGAGCAGTACTTC; cdr3_aa: CASSEIAGPRGEQYF
clone_size: NA; j_call: TRBJ2-7; d_call: NA; v_call: TRBV27; cdr3_nt: TGTGCCAGCAGTTTAGTCAGGACATCGGTGGGTAATGGGCAGTACTTC; cdr3_aa: CASSLVRTSVGNGQYF
clone_size: NA; j_call: TRBJ2-5; d_call: NA; v_call: TRBV10-3; cdr3_nt: TGTGCCATCAGTGAAAGGGGGGGCCTCCAAGAGACCCAGTACTTC; cdr3_aa: CAISERGGLQETQYF
clone_size: NA; j_call: TRBJ2-1; d_call: TRBD2; v_call: TRBV10-3; cdr3_nt: TGTGCCATCAGTGAGTCCGGGGCTAGCGGGAGTGATGAGCAGTTCTTC; cdr3_aa: CAISESGASGSDEQFF
clone_size: NA; j_call: TRBJ2-3; d_call: TRBD2; v_call: TRBV6-2/TRBV6-3; cdr3_nt: TGTGCCAGCAGTCTCGGGACTAGCGGTTTCACAGATACGCAGTATTTT; cdr3_aa: CASSLGTSGFTDTQYF
clone_size: NA; j_call: TRBJ1-5; d_call: TRBD1; v_call: TRBV3-1/TRBV3-2; cdr3_nt: TGTGCCAGCAGACGCAGTGAGGGACAGGGATCACCCCAGCATTTT; cdr3_aa: CASRRSEGQGSPQHF